What follows are 10 T cell receptor beta chains derived from one specimen sequenced in a study of shared clonotypes between healthy human individuals. The repertoire was sequenced with immunoSEQ multiplex PCR; TCRdb's copy has only in-frame clones and lacks some. The sample has about 960,000 clones; more than 75% are singletons. Sequencing was done on a sample of memory CD4+ T cells sorted from blood. Subset: CD45RA-negative fraction. The receptors derive from a man aged 18-30 years in good health.

This chain uses TRBV30 with TRBJ2-7; unclear D gene. The CDR3 is 13 residues long. V gave up 0 bases and J gave up 5 bases, with 11 bases separating them. Germline V gives CDR1 GTSNPN, CDR2 SVGIG (reference sequence). CDR3 coding DNA: TGTGCCTGGAGTGTTGCGACACCGAACGAGCAGTACTTC. Translated, it gives CAWSVATPNEQYF.

The chain couples TRBV19 to TRBJ2-2, with D perhaps matching TRBD1 (5 bases). V lost 5 bases, J lost 7 bases, and 11 bases lay in between. This CDR3 is built from 13 residues. CDR1 is LNHDA, CDR2 SQIVND, per germline (reference sequence). The CDR3 loop reads CASSLGADGELFF. Here the CDR3 DNA reads TGTGCCAGTAGTCTAGGGGCTGACGGGGAGCTGTTTTTT.

The chain recombines TRBV2 with TRBJ1-2, with TRBD1 matching 7 bases. The CDR3 has 15 amino acids. Losses at the gene ends were 6 bases for V and 6 bases for J; bases not matched to a gene: 13. From germline, CDR1 is SNHLY and CDR2 FYNNEI. The CDR3 DNA reads as TGTGCCAGCAGCCAAACAGGGGAAGGAGTGAATGGCTACACCTTC. Its translation: CASSQTGEGVNGYTF.

The chain uses TRBV2 and TRBJ2-3, with 7 nucleotides matching TRBD2. The ends lost 5 bases at V and 6 bases at J; junction bases unmatched: 8. Germline loops: CDR1 SNHLY, CDR2 FYNNEI. This CDR3 is built from 14 residues. CDR3: CASSPGGPRDTQYF. The CDR3 nucleotides read TGTGCCAGCAGTCCGGGAGGCCCCAGGGATACGCAGTATTTT.

Remarks on this clone: Within the sample, other DNA sequences also encode this same CDR3. The CDR3, as DNA: TGCGCCAGCAGCAGTGGGACGGGCAATCAGCCCCAGCATTTT. Its protein product is CASSSGTGNQPQHF. The chain carries TRBV5-1 and TRBJ1-5; possible D gene TRBD1, 5 bases. The CDR3 is 14 residues long. The germline gives CDR1 SGHRS, CDR2 YFSETQ. V dropped 4 bases and J dropped 2 bases, with 10 bases sitting between them.

The CDR3 spells CASSRGVQGGTGELFF. Written as DNA, the CDR3 is TGTGCCAGCAGCCGGGGGGTCCAGGGAGGCACCGGGGAGCTGTTTTTT. The chain employs TRBV5-4 and TRBJ2-2; 7 nucleotides line up with TRBD2. Losses at the gene ends were 4 bases for V and 4 bases for J; bases not matched to a gene: 10. The CDR3 runs to 16 residues. Germline V gives CDR1 SGHNT, CDR2 YYREEE (reference sequence). Together with reference TRBV5-4 and TRBJ2-2, the CDR3 gives the full variable domain: ETGVTQSPTHLIKTRGQQVTLRCSSQSGHNTVSWYQQALGQGPQFIFQYYREEENGRGNFPPRFSGLQFPNYSSELNVNALELDDSALYLCASSRGVQGGTGELFFGEGSRLTVL.

V and J are TRBV27 and TRBJ1-2; 7 bases are a match to TRBD1. Trimming removed 5 bases from V and 7 bases from J; junction bases left unmatched: 7. Germline V gene lookup returns CDR1 MNHEY and CDR2 SMNVEV (reference sequence). This CDR3 region has 13 residues. The CDR3 protein is CASSQVEGAGYTF. CDR3 nucleotides: TGTGCCAGCAGTCAGGTAGAGGGGGCTGGCTACACCTTC.

Comments on this clone: This same CDR3 is encoded by further DNA sequences in the sample. J is TRBJ1-1 and V is TRBV6-5; unclear D gene. CDR1 and CDR2 (germline): MNHEY, SVGAGI. The V end lost 6 bases, the J end lost 1 base, and 9 bases lay between the germline ends. The CDR3 contains 13 residues. The CDR3 region has the DNA TGTGCCAGCAGCTTTGGGCCGAACACTGAAGCTTTCTTT. Its translation: CASSFGPNTEAFF.

The rearrangement uses TRBV4-1 and TRBJ1-3, with TRBD1 identical over 7 bases. After removal of 4 bases from V and 2 bases from J, the junction contained 5 bases not matched to a gene. Germline assignment: CDR1 MGHRA and CDR2 YSYEKL. This CDR3 region has 15 residues. In DNA form, the CDR3 reads TGCGCCAGCAGCCGAGAGACAGGGACTGGAAACACCATATATTTT. Protein sequence: CASSRETGTGNTIYF.

The V and J genes are TRBV7-9 and TRBJ1-4, with 12 bases lining up with TRBD1. The CDR3 runs to 19 residues. The germline V gene encodes CDR1 SEHNR and CDR2 FQNEAQ (reference sequence). V lost 1 base to trimming and J lost 0 bases; unmatched junction nucleotides: 6. The CDR3 protein is CASSLGSGTGGTTNEKLFF. The DNA of the CDR3 is TGTGCCAGCAGCTTAGGCTCGGGGACAGGGGGCACAACTAATGAAAAACTGTTTTTT. Variable domain in full (rest from reference TRBV7-9 and TRBJ1-4): DTGVSQNPRHKITKRGQNVTFRCDPISEHNRLYWYRQTLGQGPEFLTYFQNEAQLEKSRLLSDRFSAERPKGSFSTLEIQRTEQGDSAMYLCASSLGSGTGGTTNEKLFFGSGTQLSVL.